Given below is one T cell receptor beta chain in context. Antigen unknown. In germline, CDR1 is LNHNV, CDR2 YYDKDF (reference sequence). This CDR3 is 17 amino acids long. V was clipped by 3 bases and J by 1 base; unmatched bases: 11. The assay was immunoSEQ multiplex PCR, and TCRdb's table has in-frame clones only and misses some. The table shows tens of thousands of clones, with 80% to 95% occurring only once. These data originate in a study of T cell responses to AZD1222 COVID-19 vaccine. Study-level findings and limits: Donors, mostly white British, included more females; clonal diversity was possibly underestimated. The study identified only a handful of AZD1222 recipients as seropositive at baseline. Close to half of all spike-specific TCRs reportedly target regions of the variants that are unmutated.

Source: peripheral blood, taken 28 days after the second AZD1222 dose. This sequence originates from an adult who received the AZD1222 COVID-19 vaccine. The chain joins TRBV15 to TRBJ2-7, with TRBD2 identical over 8 bases. This chain's CDR3 is CATSRGLGGGRSYEQYF. CDR3 sequence (DNA): TGTGCCACCAGCAGGGGCCTCGGGGGCGGGAGGTCCTACGAGCAGTACTTC.